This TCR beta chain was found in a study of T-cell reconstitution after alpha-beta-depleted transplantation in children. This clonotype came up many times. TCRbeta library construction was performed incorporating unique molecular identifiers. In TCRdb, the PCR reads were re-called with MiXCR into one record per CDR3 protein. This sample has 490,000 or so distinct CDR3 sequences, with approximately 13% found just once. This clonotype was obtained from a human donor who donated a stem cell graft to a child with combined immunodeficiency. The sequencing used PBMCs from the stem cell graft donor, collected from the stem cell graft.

The CDR3 sequence is CASSLRQGAYNEQFF. The DNA for the CDR3 is TGTGCCAGCAGCCTTCGACAGGGTGCTTACAATGAGCAGTTCTTC. V and J are TRBV7-2 and TRBJ2-1, with 7 nucleotides matching TRBD1. J lost 4 bases, V lost 5 bases, and 8 bases had no gene match. The germline CDR1 and CDR2 sequences are SGHTA and FQGNSA. This CDR3 is 15 amino acids long. The complete variable domain, with remaining parts taken from reference TRBV7-2 and TRBJ2-1, reads GAGVSQSPSNKVTEKGKDVELRCDPISGHTALYWYRQSLGQGLEFLIYFQGNSAPDKSGLPSDRFSAERTGGSVSTLTIQRTQQEDSAVYLCASSLRQGAYNEQFFGPGTRLTVL.